This T cell receptor beta chain was identified during a study of cytomegalovirus exposure and HLA in healthy donors. About this clone itself: Its antigen is currently unknown.

The V end was cut by 2 bases, the J end by 1 base, with 14 bases between. CDR1 and CDR2 from the germline V gene are SGDLS and YYNGEE. This CDR3 region has 16 residues. Study-wide results and limits: A later analysis reportedly found fewer N-insertions in an Asian-associated ancestry cluster than the roughly 670-donor mean. Sequences of the TCR beta chain were said to predict the HLA-A and HLA-B alleles of most subjects accurately. Across donors, presence/absence analyses took sequencing depth to be roughly uniform. TRBV6-2, TRBV6-3 and other indistinguishable V segments were excluded.

Primers included in the PCR were 60 Vbeta and 13 Jbeta primers. Sequencing was performed with immunoSEQ multiplex PCR; in TCRdb, only in-frame clones are kept and a portion is missing. The sample includes about 170,000 clones, about 81% of them seen just once. The TCR comes from a young woman in good health and CMV-seronegative. The gene calls are TRBV9 and TRBJ2-3; weak D call: TRBD2 (5 bases). Sequencing was carried out using PBMCs. The CDR3 sequence: CASSVSKGLRTDTQYF. CDR3 DNA: TGTGCCAGCAGCGTCAGCAAAGGACTTCGCACAGATACGCAGTATTTT. Variable domain in full (rest from reference TRBV9 and TRBJ2-3): DSGVTQTPKHLITATGQRVTLRCSPRSGDLSVYWYQQSLDQGLQFLIQYYNGEERAKGNILERFSAQQFPDLHSELNLSSLELGDSALYFCASSVSKGLRTDTQYFGPGTRLTVL.